The TCR beta chain described here comes from a study of shared clonotypes between healthy human individuals. Naive CD8 cells were CD45RO-negative, positively selected for CCR7, excluding terminally differentiated effector memory CD45RA+ cells. The repertoire was sequenced with immunoSEQ multiplex PCR; TCRdb's copy has only in-frame clones and lacks some. The sample has about 2.2 million clones, 85% to 95% seen once; the top ten hold over 1.5%. Specimen: naive CD8+ T cells from PBMCs. The receptor was derived from a man aged 18 to 30 in good health. Some clones in this sample may be carry-over from other donors' samples.

The CDR3 is CASRGRGFKNEQFF. In nucleotides, the CDR3 is TGTGCCAGCAGAGGTAGGGGGTTCAAGAATGAGCAGTTCTTC. The chain uses TRBV27 and TRBJ2-1, with D possibly TRBD1 on 6 matching bases. Per the germline V gene, CDR1 is MNHEY and CDR2 is SMNVEV (reference sequence). The V gene lost 6 bases and the J gene lost 7 bases, with 16 bases spanning the gap. This CDR3 is built from 14 residues.